This T cell receptor gamma chain stems from a study of γδ T cells in repeated Plasmodium falciparum infection. Study context: Each infection was followed by sampling at 21 days, plus baseline and some pre-infection draws.

TCRdb reran clone calling via CATT on the multiplex PCR reads. This table has 25,000 to 35,000 gamma-chain clones, more than 1.4% appearing once. Vgamma9/Vdelta2+ and Vdelta2-negative gammadelta T cells were flow-sorted from PBMC for bulk sequencing. This clone was seen repeatedly, ten times or more. The protein that TCRdb holds for this DNA derives from a much larger clone and differs from the translated DNA at residue 11, which likely indicates a read error; the protein shown here is translated from the DNA. Germline loops: CDR1 GITISATS, CDR2 ISYDGTV (reference sequence). V lost 0 bases and J lost 5; bases outside the gene matches: 13. The length of the CDR3 is 16 residues.

The sequence was collected from a pool of human donors (malaria-infected and uninfected, not separated). The sample consisted of gamma-delta T cells from blood. V gene TRGV9 combines with J gene TRGJ1 or TRGJ2. DNA for the CDR3: TGTGCCTTGTGGGAGGTGCACAATGGCGAAGATTATAAGAAACTCTTT. Protein: CALWEVHNGEDYKKLF.